A single sample is the source of the 16 T cell receptor beta chains below, sequenced in a study of regulatory T cells in long-lasting Graves disease. iRepertoire HTBI primers and Arm-PCR of CDR3 regions built TCR beta libraries. TCRdb re-derived calls from the multiplex PCR reads in MiXCR, one entry per CDR3 protein. Of a few hundred thousand distinct CDR3 sequences listed, 14% to 15% were seen once; the top ten hold roughly 8%. Described time point: newly diagnosed GD, antithyroid drugs for less than 3 months. PBMCs provided the RNA from which the TCR library was made. These sequences were also reported in another study, on T cells in Graves' hyperthyroidism and ophthalmopathy.

Specimen: peripheral blood mononuclear cells (PBMCs), collected at new diagnosis, from a patient treated with antithyroid drugs. Receptors originate from a woman aged 40 to 50 with Graves disease.

This chain connects TRBV20-1 to TRBJ2-1; D uncertain. The CDR3 is made up of 11 amino acids. V was pared by 6 bases and J by 4 bases, with 7 bases between. Per germline, CDR1 DFQATT and CDR2 SNEGSKA (reference sequence). As DNA, the CDR3 is TGCAGTGCGCTATCATACAATGAGCAGTTCTTC. It codes for CSALSYNEQFF.

In the case of this clonotype: This sequence may be a read error, since a much larger clone differs from it by one base. The CDR3 reads CASSETGTDLSDTQCF. Written as DNA, the CDR3 is TGTGCCAGCAGTGAGACCGGGACAGACCTATCAGATACGCAGTGTTTT. The genes are TRBV6-2 or TRBV6-3 and TRBJ2-3; TRBD1 matches 7 bases. CDR3 length: 16 amino acids. Germline CDR1 and CDR2: MNHEY and SVGEGT.

This clonotype was counted ten times or more. The chain carries TRBV28 and TRBJ1-2, with 10 bases matching TRBD1. This CDR3 comprises 15 residues. The V segment lost 4 bases and the J segment 7 bases; nucleotides outside the gene matches: 9. CDR1 and CDR2 (germline): MDHEN, SYDVKM. The CDR3: CASSSRDRGVGGYTF. Written as DNA, the CDR3 is TGTGCCAGCAGTTCCCGGGACAGGGGAGTAGGTGGCTACACCTTC.

This clonotype has at least ten counts. The chain is built from TRBV2 and TRBJ1-4, with D perhaps TRBD1 (5 bases). Trimming cost V 3 bases and J 4 bases, with 9 bases left between them. From germline, CDR1 is SNHLY and CDR2 FYNNEI. This CDR3 is 14 amino acids long. CDR3 residues: CASSDGHHNEKLFF. The CDR3, as DNA: TGTGCCAGCAGTGACGGACACCATAATGAAAAACTGTTTTTT.

This clonotype was picked up many times. This rearrangement joins TRBV5-1 to TRBJ1-2; 8 positions match TRBD1. Germline V gene lookup returns CDR1 SGHRS and CDR2 YFSETQ. The CDR3 length is 11 residues. V gave up 9 bases and J gave up 8 bases; unmatched junction bases: 6. The CDR3 spells CANLQGDGYTF. DNA of the CDR3: TGCGCCAACCTACAGGGGGACGGCTACACCTTC.

This clonotype was observed a few times. Germline and junction disagree at one end, which may indicate a read error. This sequence joins TRBV9 and TRBJ1-1, with TRBD1 matching 7 bases. Germline lookup yields CDR1 SGDLS and CDR2 YYNGEE. The CDR3 consists of 15 residues. The CDR3 region is CASSVGAGGNAEAFF. The CDR3 region has the DNA TGTGCCAGCAGCGTAGGGGCAGGGGGGAACGCTGAAGCTTTCTTT.

The V call is TRBV29-1, the J call TRBJ1-5, with 10 bases that match TRBD1. There are 11 residues in the CDR3. The ends lost 4 bases at V and 11 bases at J; junction bases unmatched: 2. The germline V gene has CDR1 SQVTM and CDR2 ANQGSEA. The CDR3 here is CSVGGQGSQHF. CDR3 coding DNA: TGCAGCGTTGGGGGACAGGGGTCCCAGCATTTT.

This clonotype was seen repeatedly, ten times or more. The gene calls are TRBV11-2 and TRBJ2-7; D is perhaps TRBD1 or TRBD2 (5 bases each). CDR3 length: 15 residues. CDR1 SGHAT and CDR2 FQNNGV come from the germline V gene. The ends were cut back, 1 base at V and 2 bases at J, with 12 bases in the middle. The CDR3 region has the DNA TGTGCCAGCAGCTTAGTTTCGTGGGGGACCTACGAGCAGTACTTC. Translating it yields CASSLVSWGTYEQYF.

Ten or more counts support this clonotype. The rearrangement joins TRBV19 to TRBJ1-4; a weak D match, TRBD1 (5 bases). CDR3 size: 16 residues. V lost 5 bases to trimming and J lost 2 bases, with 15 bases between them. Germline V lookup: CDR1 LNHDA, CDR2 SQIVND (reference sequence). Here the CDR3 DNA reads TGTGCCAGTAGTGACCCCTACAGGAGGACTAATGAAAAACTGTTTTTT. This gives the protein CASSDPYRRTNEKLFF. Combining the CDR3 with reference TRBV19 and TRBJ1-4 gives the whole variable domain DGGITQSPKYLFRKEGQNVTLSCEQNLNHDAMYWYRQDPGQGLRLIYYSQIVNDFQKGDIAEGYSVSREKKESFPLTVTSAQKNPTAFYLCASSDPYRRTNEKLFFGSGTQLSVL.

This clonotype was observed many times. V is TRBV9 and J is TRBJ2-7; 11 bases line up with TRBD2. The CDR3 consists of 14 residues. Germline assignment: CDR1 SGDLS and CDR2 YYNGEE. The J segment lost 3 bases and the V segment lost 3 bases, leaving 2 bases of the junction unmatched. CDR3 sequence: CASSATSGDYEQYF. CDR3 nucleotides: TGTGCCAGCAGCGCGACTAGCGGGGACTACGAGCAGTACTTC.

In this sample, this clonotype turned up many times. The J gene is TRBJ2-7, the V gene TRBV2; D not certain. Between the trimmed V and J ends, which lost 4 bases and 7 bases, there was a span of 17 bases. The CDR3 runs 14 residues. Germline V gene data show CDR1 as SNHLY and CDR2 as FYNNEI. This CDR3 reads CASSVNSHQVEQYF. As DNA, the CDR3 is TGTGCCAGCAGTGTGAACAGCCACCAAGTTGAGCAGTACTTC.

To note about this clonotype: A much more abundant neighbour one base away suggests this may be a read error. This rearrangement joins TRBV29-1 to TRBJ2-7; 7 bases are a match to TRBD1. Losses at the gene ends were 6 bases for V and 2 bases for J; bases not matched to a gene: 10. CDR1 is SQVTM and CDR2 is ANQGSEA in the germline V gene. The CDR3 is 14 residues long. The DNA for the CDR3 is TGCAGCGTCCTCGACAGGGCACCTGCCTACGAGCAGTACTTC. As protein: CSVLDRAPAYEQYF.

This clonotype came up many times. The chain joins TRBV6-1 to TRBJ2-7; D is ambiguous. The V gene lost 6 bases and the J gene lost 2 bases, with 14 bases spanning the gap. Germline CDR1 MNHNS, CDR2 SASEGT. The CDR3 totals 14 residues. The DNA for the CDR3 is TGTGCCAGCAGCATCCGGACGGAAACCTACGAGCAGTACTTC. Translated: CASSIRTETYEQYF.

The chain has TRBV11-1 and TRBJ2-2; D perhaps matches TRBD2 (5 bases). The V and J ends lost 6 bases and 5 bases respectively, with 22 bases between them. The CDR3 is 17 amino acids. The germline V gene has CDR1 SGHAT and CDR2 FQDESV (reference sequence). CDR3 bases: TGTGCCAGCAGTTTGACAATGCTAGCAGGAACTACCGGGGAGCTGTTTTTT. This gives the protein CASSLTMLAGTTGELFF. Filled out from reference TRBV11-1 and TRBJ2-2, the complete variable domain reads EAEVAQSPRYKITEKSQAVAFWCDPISGHATLYWYRQILGQGPELLVQFQDESVVDDSQLPKDRFSAERLKGVDSTLKIQPAELGDSAMYLCASSLTMLAGTTGELFFGEGSRLTVL.

The chain's CDR3 is CASTQSYEQYF. The DNA for the CDR3 is TGTGCCAGCACTCAGTCCTACGAGCAGTACTTC. The chain carries TRBV12-3 or TRBV12-4 and TRBJ2-7; D call uncertain. This CDR3 spans 11 amino acids. V was clipped by 7 bases and J by 1 base, with 5 bases between them.

This clonotype was seen many times. J is TRBJ2-5 and V is TRBV11-2, with D unclear. The V end was cut by 0 bases, the J end by 2 bases, with 7 bases between. The CDR3 length is 14 residues. Per the germline V gene, CDR1 is SGHAT and CDR2 is FQNNGV. The CDR3 here is CASSLDLHQETQYF. As DNA, the CDR3 is TGTGCCAGCAGCTTAGATTTACATCAAGAGACCCAGTACTTC.